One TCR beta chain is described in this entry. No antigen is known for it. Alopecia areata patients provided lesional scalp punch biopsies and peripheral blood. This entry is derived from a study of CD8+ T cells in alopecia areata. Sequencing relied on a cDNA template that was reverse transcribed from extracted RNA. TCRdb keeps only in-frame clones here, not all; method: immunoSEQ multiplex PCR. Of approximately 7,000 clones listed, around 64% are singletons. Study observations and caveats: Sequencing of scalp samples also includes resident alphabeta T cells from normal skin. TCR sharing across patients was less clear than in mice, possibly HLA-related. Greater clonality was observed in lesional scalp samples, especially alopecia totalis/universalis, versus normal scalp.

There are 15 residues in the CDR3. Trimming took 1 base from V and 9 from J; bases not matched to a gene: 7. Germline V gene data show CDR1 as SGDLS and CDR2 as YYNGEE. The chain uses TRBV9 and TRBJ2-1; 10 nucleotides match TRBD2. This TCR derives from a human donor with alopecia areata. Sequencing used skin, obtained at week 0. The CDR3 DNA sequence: TGTGCCAGCAGCGTAAGTAGCGGGGGGCTCAGTGAGCAGTTCTTC. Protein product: CASSVSSGGLSEQFF.